This T cell receptor (beta chain) was recovered during a study of T cell responses to AZD1222 COVID-19 vaccine. Whole-study results and caveats: CD4 TCRs associated with vaccination spanned spike, dominating at 160-218 and 743-854. Seropositive at baseline were only a handful of AZD1222 recipients.

This CDR3 is 13 amino acids long. Per germline, CDR1 SGHDT and CDR2 YYEEEE. Trimming removed 4 bases from V and 5 bases from J, with 12 bases in between. TCRdb's copy holds only in-frame clones and misses some; the assay was immunoSEQ multiplex PCR. The repertoire holds 57,000 or so clones, approximately 83% seen once, with about 14% in the top ten. This clone was seen once. Its antigen is not identified. The chain combines TRBV5-6 with TRBJ1-2; D ambiguous. This specimen consisted of peripheral blood, obtained on day 0 of AZD1222 vaccination. The sequence was obtained from an adult in good health. CDR3 protein: CASSPRTAYGYTF. The CDR3, as DNA: TGTGCCAGCAGCCCGAGGACGGCTTATGGCTACACCTTC.